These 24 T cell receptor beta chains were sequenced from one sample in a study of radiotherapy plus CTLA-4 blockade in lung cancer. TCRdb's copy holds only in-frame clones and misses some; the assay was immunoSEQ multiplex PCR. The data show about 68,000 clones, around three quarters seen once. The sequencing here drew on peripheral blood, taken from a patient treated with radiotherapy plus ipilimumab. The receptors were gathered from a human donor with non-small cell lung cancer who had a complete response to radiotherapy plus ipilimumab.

CDR3 residues: CASSRLGTGISYNEQFF. CDR3 coding DNA: TGCGCCAGCAGCCGGCTAGGGACGGGAATCTCCTACAATGAGCAGTTCTTC. This rearrangement joins TRBV4-1 to TRBJ2-1; D may be TRBD1 or TRBD2 (5 bases each). Germline lookup yields CDR1 MGHRA and CDR2 YSYEKL. Trimming stripped 4 bases from V and 0 bases from J, with 16 bases between. This CDR3 region has 17 residues.

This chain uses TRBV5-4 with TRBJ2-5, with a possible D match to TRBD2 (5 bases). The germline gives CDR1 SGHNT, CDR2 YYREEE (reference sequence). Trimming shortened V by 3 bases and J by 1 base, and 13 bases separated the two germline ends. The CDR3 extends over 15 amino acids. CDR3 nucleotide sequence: TGTGCCAGCAGCTCCGACCCGGGATCCCAAGAGACCCAGTACTTC. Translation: CASSSDPGSQETQYF.

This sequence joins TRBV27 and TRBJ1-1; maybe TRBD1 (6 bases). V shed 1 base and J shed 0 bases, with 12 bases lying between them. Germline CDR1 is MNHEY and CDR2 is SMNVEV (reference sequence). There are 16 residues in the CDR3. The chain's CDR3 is CASSLLGARVNTEAFF. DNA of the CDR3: TGTGCCAGCAGTTTATTGGGGGCCCGCGTGAACACTGAAGCTTTCTTT.

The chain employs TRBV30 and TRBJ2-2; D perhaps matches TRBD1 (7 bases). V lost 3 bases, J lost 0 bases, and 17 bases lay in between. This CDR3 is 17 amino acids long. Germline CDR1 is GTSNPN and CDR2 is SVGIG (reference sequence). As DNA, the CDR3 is TGTGCCTGGAGGGGGGGACAGACGAAAGCGAACACCGGGGAGCTGTTTTTT. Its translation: CAWRGGQTKANTGELFF.

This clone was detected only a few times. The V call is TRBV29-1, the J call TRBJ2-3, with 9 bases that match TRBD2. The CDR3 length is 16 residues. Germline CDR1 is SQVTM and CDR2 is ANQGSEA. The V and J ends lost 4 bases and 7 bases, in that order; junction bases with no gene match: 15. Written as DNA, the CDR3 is TGCAGCGTTGGACAGGGTGGCGGGGGGGCACTCAATACGCAGTATTTT. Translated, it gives CSVGQGGGGALNTQYF.

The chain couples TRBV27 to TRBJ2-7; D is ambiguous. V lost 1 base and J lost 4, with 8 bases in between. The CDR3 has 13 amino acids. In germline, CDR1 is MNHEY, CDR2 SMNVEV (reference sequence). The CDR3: CASSLYPGYEQYF. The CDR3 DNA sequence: TGTGCCAGCAGTTTATACCCGGGTTACGAGCAGTACTTC.

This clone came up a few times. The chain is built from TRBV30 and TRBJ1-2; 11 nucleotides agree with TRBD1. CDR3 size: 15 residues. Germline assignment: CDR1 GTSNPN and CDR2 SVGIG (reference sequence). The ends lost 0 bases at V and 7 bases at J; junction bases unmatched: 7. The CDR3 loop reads CAWSVGTGGMSGYTF. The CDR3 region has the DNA TGTGCCTGGAGTGTCGGGACAGGGGGGATGAGTGGCTACACCTTC.

CDR3 loop: CASSPGGRNTEAFF. The CDR3 DNA follows: TGTGCCAGCAGCCCCGGGGGGCGAAACACTGAAGCTTTCTTT. The chain couples TRBV11-2 to TRBJ1-1; D perhaps matches TRBD1 (6 bases). From germline, CDR1 is SGHAT and CDR2 FQNNGV. Trimming left V 5 bases short and J 2 bases short, with 12 bases between. The CDR3 totals 14 residues.

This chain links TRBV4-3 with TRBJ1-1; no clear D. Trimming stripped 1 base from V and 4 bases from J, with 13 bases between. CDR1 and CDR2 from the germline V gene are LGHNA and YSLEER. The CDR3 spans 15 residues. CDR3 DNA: TGCGCCAGCAGCCAAGTAATAAGAACAACCACTGAAGCTTTCTTT. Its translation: CASSQVIRTTTEAFF.

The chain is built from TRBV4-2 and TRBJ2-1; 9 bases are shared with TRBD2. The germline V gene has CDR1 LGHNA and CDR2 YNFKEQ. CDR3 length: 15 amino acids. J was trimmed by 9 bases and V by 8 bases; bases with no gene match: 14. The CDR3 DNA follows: TGTGCCAGCGCCGTAGCGGGAGATGGTTCCCGTGAGCAGTTCTTC. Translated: CASAVAGDGSREQFF.

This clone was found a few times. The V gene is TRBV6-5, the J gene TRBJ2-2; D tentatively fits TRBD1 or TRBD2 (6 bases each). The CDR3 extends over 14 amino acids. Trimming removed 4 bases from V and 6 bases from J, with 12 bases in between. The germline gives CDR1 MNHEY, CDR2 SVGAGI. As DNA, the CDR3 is TGTGCCAGCAGTTGGGCAGGGGAGGCCGGGGAGCTGTTTTTT. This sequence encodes CASSWAGEAGELFF.

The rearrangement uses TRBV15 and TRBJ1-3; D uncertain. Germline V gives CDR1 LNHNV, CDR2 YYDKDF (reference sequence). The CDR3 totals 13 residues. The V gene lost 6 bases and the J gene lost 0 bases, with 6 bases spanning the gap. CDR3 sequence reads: CATSGSSGNTIYF. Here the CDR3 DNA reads TGTGCCACCAGTGGGAGCTCTGGAAACACCATATATTTT. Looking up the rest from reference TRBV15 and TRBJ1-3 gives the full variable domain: DAMVIQNPRYQVTQFGKPVTLSCSQTLNHNVMYWYQQKSSQAPKLLFHYYDKDFNNEADTPDNFQSRRPNTSFCFLDIRSPGLGDTAMYLCATSGSSGNTIYFGEGSWLTVV.

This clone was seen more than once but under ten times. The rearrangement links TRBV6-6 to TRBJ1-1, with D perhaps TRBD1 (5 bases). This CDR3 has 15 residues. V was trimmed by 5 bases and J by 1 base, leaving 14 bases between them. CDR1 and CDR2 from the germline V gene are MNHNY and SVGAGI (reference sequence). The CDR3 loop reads CASSPQGGGNTEAFF. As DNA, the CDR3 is TGTGCCAGCAGTCCCCAGGGCGGAGGGAACACTGAAGCTTTCTTT.

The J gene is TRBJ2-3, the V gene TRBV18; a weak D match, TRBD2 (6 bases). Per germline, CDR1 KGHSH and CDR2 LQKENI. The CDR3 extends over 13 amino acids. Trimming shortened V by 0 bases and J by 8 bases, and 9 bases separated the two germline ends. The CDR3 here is CASSPPEEGTQYF. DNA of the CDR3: TGTGCCAGCTCACCACCGGAGGAGGGTACGCAGTATTTT.

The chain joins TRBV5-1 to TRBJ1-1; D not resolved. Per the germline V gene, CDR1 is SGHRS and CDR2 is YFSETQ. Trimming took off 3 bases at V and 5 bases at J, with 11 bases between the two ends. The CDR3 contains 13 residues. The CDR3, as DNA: TGCGCCAGCAGCTCCCTCGGAGGAACTGAAGCTTTCTTT. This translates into CASSSLGGTEAFF.

For the CDR3, the DNA is TGTGCCAGCAGCCCCGGAGGCACAGAAAACACCATATATTTT. Its translation is CASSPGGTENTIYF. The J gene is TRBJ1-3, the V gene TRBV7-9; no firm D call. Per germline, CDR1 SEHNR and CDR2 FQNEAQ (reference sequence). This CDR3 comprises 14 residues. V was trimmed by 5 bases and J by 6 bases, leaving 14 bases between them.

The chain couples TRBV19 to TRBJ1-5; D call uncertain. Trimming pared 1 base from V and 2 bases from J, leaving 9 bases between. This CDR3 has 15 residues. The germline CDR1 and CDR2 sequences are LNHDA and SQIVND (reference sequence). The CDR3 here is CASSIVSTGNQPQHF. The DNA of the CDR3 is TGTGCCAGTAGTATAGTTAGCACCGGCAATCAGCCCCAGCATTTT.

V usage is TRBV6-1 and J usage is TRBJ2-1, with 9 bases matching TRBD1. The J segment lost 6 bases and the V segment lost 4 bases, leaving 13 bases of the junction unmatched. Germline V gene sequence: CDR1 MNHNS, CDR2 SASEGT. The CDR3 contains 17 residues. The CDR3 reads CASSVGHRDRVGNEQFF. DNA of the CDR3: TGTGCCAGCAGTGTCGGCCATAGGGACAGGGTGGGCAATGAGCAGTTCTTC.

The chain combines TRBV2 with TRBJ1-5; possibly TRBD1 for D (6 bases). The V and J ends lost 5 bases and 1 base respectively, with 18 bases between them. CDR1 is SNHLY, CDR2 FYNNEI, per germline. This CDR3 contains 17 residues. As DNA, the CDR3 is TGTGCCAGCAGTCACATGCCGGGACAAATAAGCAATCAGCCCCAGCATTTT. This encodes CASSHMPGQISNQPQHF.

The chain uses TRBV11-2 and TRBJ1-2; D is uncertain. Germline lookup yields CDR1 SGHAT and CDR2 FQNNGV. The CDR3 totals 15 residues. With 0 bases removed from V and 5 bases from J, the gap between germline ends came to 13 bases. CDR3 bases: TGTGCCAGCAGCTTAGACGTTTTGCGGGGATATGGCTACACCTTC. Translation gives CASSLDVLRGYGYTF.

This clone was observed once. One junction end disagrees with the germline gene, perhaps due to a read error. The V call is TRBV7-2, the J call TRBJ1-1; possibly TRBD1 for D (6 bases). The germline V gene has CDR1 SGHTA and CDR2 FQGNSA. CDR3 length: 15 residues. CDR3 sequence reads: CASSPTVTGGAEAFF. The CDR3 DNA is TGTGCCAGCAGCCCAACGGTCACGGGGGGGGCTGAGGCTTTCTTT.

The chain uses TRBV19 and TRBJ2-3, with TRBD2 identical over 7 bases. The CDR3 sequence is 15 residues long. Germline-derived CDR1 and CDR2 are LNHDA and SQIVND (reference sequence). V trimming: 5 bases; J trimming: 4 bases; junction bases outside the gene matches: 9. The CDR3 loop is CASSPDWGRADTQYF. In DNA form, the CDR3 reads TGTGCCAGTAGTCCCGATTGGGGGAGGGCAGATACGCAGTATTTT.

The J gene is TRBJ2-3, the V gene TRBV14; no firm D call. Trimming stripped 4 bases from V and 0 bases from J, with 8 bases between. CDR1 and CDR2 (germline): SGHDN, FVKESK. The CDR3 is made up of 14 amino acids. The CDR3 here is CASSLVPSTDTQYF. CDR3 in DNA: TGTGCCAGCAGCCTCGTCCCTAGCACAGATACGCAGTATTTT.

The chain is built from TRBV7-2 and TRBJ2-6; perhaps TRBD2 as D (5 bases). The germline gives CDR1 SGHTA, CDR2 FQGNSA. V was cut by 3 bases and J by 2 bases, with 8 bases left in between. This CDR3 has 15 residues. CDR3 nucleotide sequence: TGTGCCAGCAGCTTCGGGGAACCTGGGGCCAACGTCCTGACTTTC. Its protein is CASSFGEPGANVLTF.